This TCR beta chain was sequenced for a study of OX40 agonist ivuxolimab in advanced cancers. V was cut by 0 bases and J by 4 bases, with 7 bases left in between. Germline V lookup: CDR1 LGHNA, CDR2 YNFKEQ. The CDR3 extends over 14 amino acids. A few counts support this clone. Method: immunoSEQ multiplex PCR; TCRdb's copy keeps in-frame clones and lacks some. The top ten clones hold roughly 0.77% of a sample with 50,000 to 65,000 clones, roughly nine tenths of them seen once. The sample here was CD4+ or CD8+ T cells sorted from blood, taken in a trial of the OX40 agonist ivuxolimab. This receptor was identified in an adult with an advanced solid tumor such as melanoma, head and neck, liver or kidney cancer. V usage is TRBV4-2 and J usage is TRBJ1-3, with D uncertain. CDR3 residues: CASSQEEGGNTIYF. CDR3 DNA: TGTGCCAGCAGCCAAGAAGAGGGCGGAAACACCATATATTTT.